This entry lists 29 T cell receptor beta chains sequenced from one sample in a study of shared clonotypes between healthy human individuals. Libraries were prepared by immunoSEQ multiplex PCR; TCRdb keeps only in-frame clonotypes and omits some of them. Among 2,100,000 or so clones, approximately 95% were seen once, and the ten largest hold 0.1% to 0.15%. The specimen was naive CD4+ T cells sorted from blood. Noted subset: CD45RA+ positively selected. All receptors come from a man between 18 and 35 years old in good health.

The V gene is TRBV14, the J gene TRBJ2-3; TRBD2 matches at 8 bases. The CDR3 has 14 amino acids. Unmatched junction bases numbered 3, after V lost 0 bases and J lost 7 bases. From germline, CDR1 is SGHDN and CDR2 FVKESK. DNA of the CDR3: TGTGCCAGCAGCCAAGAGAGCGGGAGAAATACGCAGTATTTT. Its translation: CASSQESGRNTQYF. The entire variable domain, with the rest obtained from reference TRBV14 and TRBJ2-3, is as follows: EAGVTQFPSHSVIEKGQTVTLRCDPISGHDNLYWYRRVMGKEIKFLLHFVKESKQDESGMPNNRFLAERTGGTYSTLKVQPAELEDSGVYFCASSQESGRNTQYFGPGTRLTVL.

The chain couples TRBV27 to TRBJ2-2; unclear D gene. Trimming removed 5 bases from V and 6 bases from J, with 7 bases in between. Germline CDR1 is MNHEY and CDR2 is SMNVEV (reference sequence). CDR3 length equals 12 residues. CDR3 loop: CASSETSGELFF. CDR3 coding DNA: TGTGCCAGCAGTGAAACCTCCGGGGAGCTGTTTTTT.

This sequence joins TRBV25-1 and TRBJ1-4, with D hard to call. The CDR3 extends over 14 amino acids. The germline CDR1 and CDR2 sequences are MGHDK and SYGVNS. Trimming pared 1 base from V and 5 bases from J, leaving 8 bases between. CDR3 protein: CASSELGGNEKLFF. DNA for the CDR3: TGTGCCAGCAGTGAATTAGGCGGGAATGAAAAACTGTTTTTT.

This sequence joins TRBV7-8 and TRBJ2-5; D is undetermined. The CDR3 totals 14 residues. The germline CDR1 and CDR2 sequences are SGHVS and FQNEAQ. Trimming took off 0 bases at V and 5 bases at J, with 10 bases between the two ends. This chain's CDR3 is CASSLAAGQETQYF. As DNA, the CDR3 is TGTGCCAGCAGCTTAGCAGCCGGGCAGGAGACCCAGTACTTC.

This chain connects TRBV6-5 to TRBJ1-6; 8 nucleotides align to TRBD1. CDR3 length: 14 amino acids. In germline, CDR1 is MNHEY, CDR2 SVGAGI. J gave up 10 bases and V 2 bases, and 4 bases lay outside the gene matches. The CDR3 loop is CASSYQGAGSPLHF. The CDR3 coding sequence is TGTGCCAGCAGTTACCAGGGGGCAGGGTCACCCCTCCACTTT.

On this clone: A read error is possible here, since a much larger clone lies one base away. The same CDR3 is also encoded by other DNA sequences in this sample. This chain joins TRBV20-1 and TRBJ2-1; D gene ambiguous. This CDR3 region has 10 residues. Trimming cost V 2 bases and J 5 bases, with 1 base left between them. CDR1 and CDR2 from the germline V gene are DFQATT and SNEGSKA (reference sequence). CDR3 sequence (DNA): TGCAGTGCTAGAAACAATGAGCAGTTCTTC. Its protein product is CSARNNEQFF.

The chain uses TRBV5-6 and TRBJ1-1; D uncertain. This CDR3 is 12 amino acids long. CDR1 is SGHDT and CDR2 is YYEEEE in the germline V gene. V lost 0 bases and J 9 bases, leaving 9 bases between the germline ends. The CDR3 DNA sequence: TGTGCCAGCAGCTTGGCCGAGGGAAAAGCTTTCTTT. Its protein product is CASSLAEGKAFF.

This chain connects TRBV7-2 to TRBJ1-4, with a tentative D call TRBD1 (6 bases). The CDR3 is 16 residues long. V was clipped by 5 bases and J by 2 bases, with 15 bases between them. Per the germline V gene, CDR1 is SGHTA and CDR2 is FQGNSA. The CDR3 is CASSRTVQGTNEKLFF. For the CDR3, the DNA is TGTGCCAGCAGCCGGACAGTTCAGGGGACTAATGAAAAACTGTTTTTT.

This clone showed up just once. The gene calls are TRBV19 and TRBJ2-7; a possible D gene is TRBD1 (6 bases). With 6 bases removed from V and 1 base from J, the gap between germline ends came to 16 bases. The CDR3 has 15 residues. From germline, CDR1 is LNHDA and CDR2 SQIVND (reference sequence). The CDR3 sequence: CASRDGTGPSYEQYF. CDR3 in DNA: TGTGCCAGTAGGGACGGCACAGGGCCATCCTACGAGCAGTACTTC. Full variable domain (remainder filled in from reference TRBV19 and TRBJ2-7): DGGITQSPKYLFRKEGQNVTLSCEQNLNHDAMYWYRQDPGQGLRLIYYSQIVNDFQKGDIAEGYSVSREKKESFPLTVTSAQKNPTAFYLCASRDGTGPSYEQYFGPGTRLTVT.

The genes are TRBV19 and TRBJ2-7; D is possibly TRBD1 or TRBD2 (5 bases each). V was trimmed by 4 bases and J by 3 bases, leaving 13 bases between them. The CDR3 runs 14 residues. The germline V gene encodes CDR1 LNHDA and CDR2 SQIVND (reference sequence). Written as DNA, the CDR3 is TGTGCCAGTAGTAGATCCGGGACGAACTACGAGCAGTACTTC. It yields the protein CASSRSGTNYEQYF.

The chain employs TRBV7-2 and TRBJ1-2; D gene ambiguous. Trimming pared 1 base from V and 0 bases from J, leaving 9 bases between. The CDR3 is 15 amino acids. CDR1 and CDR2 (germline): SGHTA, FQGNSA. Here the CDR3 DNA reads TGTGCCAGCAGCTTAGGCACACCAGCTAACTATGGCTACACCTTC. Translating gives CASSLGTPANYGYTF.

This chain uses TRBV9 with TRBJ2-5; unclear D gene. The CDR3 sequence is 14 residues long. The germline CDR1 and CDR2 sequences are SGDLS and YYNGEE. Between the trimmed V and J ends, which lost 5 bases and 0 bases, there was a span of 11 bases. The CDR3 sequence is CASSRRFNQETQYF. The CDR3 coding sequence is TGTGCCAGCAGTAGGCGGTTCAACCAAGAGACCCAGTACTTC.

The gene calls are TRBV5-7 and TRBJ2-3, with D hard to call. TRBV5-7 is labeled an ORF, and its function is uncertain. Trimming removed 0 bases from V and 6 bases from J, with 8 bases in between. This CDR3 is 13 amino acids long. The DNA for the CDR3 is TGTGCCAGCAGCTTGGTTCCGCGCGATACGCAGTATTTT. This encodes CASSLVPRDTQYF.

This rearrangement joins TRBV4-1 to TRBJ2-3; TRBD1 matches at 9 bases. This CDR3 is 16 amino acids long. V shed 2 bases, J shed 4 bases, and the junction held 7 bases outside the gene matches. Germline assignment: CDR1 MGHRA and CDR2 YSYEKL. The CDR3 coding sequence is TGCGCCAGCAGCCAATTTAGGACAGGGGTGCCAGATACGCAGTATTTT. Protein: CASSQFRTGVPDTQYF.

J is TRBJ1-3 and V is TRBV30, with D perhaps TRBD1 (5 bases). Trimming left V 2 bases short and J 4 bases short, with 12 bases between. The CDR3 length is 14 residues. Germline-derived CDR1 and CDR2 are GTSNPN and SVGIG (reference sequence). This CDR3 is CAWSPGSEGNTIYF. CDR3 sequence (DNA): TGTGCCTGGAGTCCAGGGTCCGAAGGAAACACCATATATTTT.

The chain combines TRBV27 with TRBJ2-1; perhaps TRBD1 as D (5 bases). V was clipped by 5 bases and J by 7 bases, with 15 bases between them. The CDR3 runs 14 residues. The germline CDR1 and CDR2 sequences are MNHEY and SMNVEV (reference sequence). The DNA for the CDR3 is TGTGCCAGCAGTCGACTGACAGCAAAAAATGAGCAGTTCTTC. It codes for CASSRLTAKNEQFF.

This clone appeared a single time. The V and J genes are TRBV10-3 and TRBJ1-1; perhaps TRBD1 as D (5 bases). Germline CDR1 ENHRY, CDR2 SYGVKD. The CDR3 sequence is 15 residues long. Trimming pared 11 bases from V and 0 bases from J, leaving 19 bases between. The CDR3 here is CASSGSGKVNTEAFF. The DNA for the CDR3 is TGTGCCTCATCAGGTTCAGGGAAGGTGAACACTGAAGCTTTCTTT.

The CDR3 protein is CASSLGDRYGYTF. CDR3 nucleotide sequence: TGTGCCAGCAGTTTGGGCGACCGGTATGGCTACACCTTC. The V and J genes are TRBV28 and TRBJ1-2; D gene uncertain. V lost 3 bases, J lost 5 bases, and 10 bases lay in between. The CDR3 is 13 amino acids. Germline CDR1 and CDR2: MDHEN and SYDVKM.

V gene TRBV7-2 combines with J gene TRBJ2-3; D perhaps matches TRBD1 (6 bases). The germline V gene has CDR1 SGHTA and CDR2 FQGNSA. V lost 5 bases, J lost 2 bases, and 14 bases lay in between. The CDR3 extends over 15 amino acids. CDR3 sequence: CASSLRTAHTDTQYF. DNA of the CDR3: TGTGCCAGCAGCCTCAGGACAGCCCACACAGATACGCAGTATTTT. Using reference TRBV7-2 and TRBJ2-3 for the parts outside the CDR3, the full variable domain is GAGVSQSPSNKVTEKGKDVELRCDPISGHTALYWYRQSLGQGLEFLIYFQGNSAPDKSGLPSDRFSAERTGGSVSTLTIQRTQQEDSAVYLCASSLRTAHTDTQYFGPGTRLTVL.

This chain uses TRBV11-3 with TRBJ2-5, with a possible D match to TRBD1 (6 bases). The V gene lost 1 base and the J gene lost 4 bases, with 19 bases spanning the gap. This CDR3 is 17 amino acids long. Germline lookup yields CDR1 SGHNT and CDR2 YENEEA. The CDR3 protein is CASSLGGWGRGSETQYF. CDR3 DNA sequence: TGTGCCAGCAGCTTAGGGGGCTGGGGGCGAGGCTCAGAGACCCAGTACTTC.

The chain is built from TRBV29-1 and TRBJ2-3; no reliable D call. From germline, CDR1 is SQVTM and CDR2 ANQGSEA. The CDR3 runs to 11 residues. V was trimmed by 5 bases and J by 4 bases, leaving 7 bases between them. The CDR3 DNA sequence: TGCAGCGTTCGCCCCCCAGATACGCAGTATTTT. Protein sequence: CSVRPPDTQYF.

The chain has TRBV19 and TRBJ2-7, with D possibly being TRBD1 (6 bases). There are 14 residues in the CDR3. Germline assignment: CDR1 LNHDA and CDR2 SQIVND (reference sequence). V was trimmed by 3 bases and J by 0 bases, leaving 9 bases between them. This chain's CDR3 is CASSIGTFSYEQYF. The DNA of the CDR3 is TGTGCCAGTAGTATCGGGACATTCTCCTACGAGCAGTACTTC.

The V and J genes are TRBV7-8 and TRBJ1-2; D remains unclear. Germline V gene lookup returns CDR1 SGHVS and CDR2 FQNEAQ. V was shortened by 1 base and J by 4 bases, with 10 bases between the two germline ends. The CDR3 consists of 14 residues. The CDR3 DNA sequence: TGTGCCAGCAGCTTAGTTCGAGGGCCCTATGGCTACACCTTC. Its translation: CASSLVRGPYGYTF.

The V and J genes are TRBV5-5 and TRBJ1-1; TRBD1 matches 10 bases. The CDR3 is 15 amino acids. The germline gives CDR1 SGHKS, CDR2 YYEKEE (reference sequence). Losses at the gene ends were 4 bases for V and 0 bases for J; bases not matched to a gene: 3. The CDR3 protein is CASSRGQGLNTEAFF. The CDR3 nucleotides are TGTGCCAGCAGCCGGGGACAGGGGCTGAACACTGAAGCTTTCTTT.

The rearrangement uses TRBV14 and TRBJ2-1, with no clear D. V lost 2 bases and J 10 bases, leaving 9 bases between the germline ends. Per germline, CDR1 SGHDN and CDR2 FVKESK. The CDR3 sequence is 12 residues long. As DNA, the CDR3 is TGTGCCAGCAGCCAAAGTTGGTTGGAGCAGTTCTTC. The encoded protein is CASSQSWLEQFF.

V is TRBV10-3 and J is TRBJ1-5; no clear D. From germline, CDR1 is ENHRY and CDR2 SYGVKD. Trimming removed 2 bases from V and 4 bases from J, with 12 bases in between. This CDR3 is 15 amino acids long. In DNA form, the CDR3 reads TGTGCCATCAGTGAGGGAGGAGTCTCGAATCAGCCCCAGCATTTT. It codes for CAISEGGVSNQPQHF.

The chain links TRBV10-1 to TRBJ2-3; D is ambiguous. The CDR3 is 13 amino acids. Germline V gives CDR1 WNHNN, CDR2 SYGVQD (reference sequence). Trimming shortened V by 6 bases and J by 5 bases, and 12 bases separated the two germline ends. The CDR3 sequence: CASSTASVDTQYF. The CDR3 nucleotides read TGCGCCAGCAGCACGGCCTCTGTAGATACGCAGTATTTT.

The chain carries TRBV30 and TRBJ2-5, with D possibly being TRBD2 (6 bases). The CDR3 sequence is 13 residues long. Germline V CDR1 and CDR2: GTSNPN, SVGIG (reference sequence). Trimming pared 0 bases from V and 5 bases from J, leaving 10 bases between. CDR3 sequence (DNA): TGTGCCTGGAGTGTCACGGGAGCGGAGACCCAGTACTTC. Its translation: CAWSVTGAETQYF.

The chain links TRBV18 to TRBJ2-1, with TRBD2 identical over 11 bases. The CDR3 is made up of 15 amino acids. Looked up from germline, CDR1 is KGHSH and CDR2 is LQKENI. V lost 2 bases, J lost 6 bases, and 3 bases stayed unmatched. CDR3 loop: CASSPGLAGFNEQFF. Here the CDR3 DNA reads TGTGCCAGCTCACCAGGACTAGCGGGTTTCAATGAGCAGTTCTTC.